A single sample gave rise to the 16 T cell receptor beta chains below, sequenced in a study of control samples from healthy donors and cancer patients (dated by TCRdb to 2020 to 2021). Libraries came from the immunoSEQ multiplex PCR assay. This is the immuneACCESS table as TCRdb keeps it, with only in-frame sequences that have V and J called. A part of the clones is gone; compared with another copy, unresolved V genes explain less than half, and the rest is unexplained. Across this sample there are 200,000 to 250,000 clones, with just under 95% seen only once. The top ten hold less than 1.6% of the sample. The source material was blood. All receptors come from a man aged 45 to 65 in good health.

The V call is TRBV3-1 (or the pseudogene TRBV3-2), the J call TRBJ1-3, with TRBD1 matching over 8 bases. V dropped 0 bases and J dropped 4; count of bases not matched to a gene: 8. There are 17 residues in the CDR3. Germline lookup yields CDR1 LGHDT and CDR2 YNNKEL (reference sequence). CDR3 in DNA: TGTGCCAGCAGCCAAGAGGGGTCCCGACAGGGGGGAAACACCATATATTTT. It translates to CASSQEGSRQGGNTIYF.

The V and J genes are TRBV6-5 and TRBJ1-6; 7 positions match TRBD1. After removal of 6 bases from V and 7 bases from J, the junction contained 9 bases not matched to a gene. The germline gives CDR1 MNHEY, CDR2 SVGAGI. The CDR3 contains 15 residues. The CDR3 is CASRANRGRNSPLHF. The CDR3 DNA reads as TGTGCCAGCAGGGCCAACAGGGGAAGGAATTCACCCCTCCACTTT.

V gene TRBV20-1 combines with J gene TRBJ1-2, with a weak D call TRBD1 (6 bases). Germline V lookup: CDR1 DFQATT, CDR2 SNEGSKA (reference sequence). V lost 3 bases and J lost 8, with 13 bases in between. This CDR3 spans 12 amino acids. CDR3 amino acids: CSASAGQGGYTF. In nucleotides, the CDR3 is TGCAGTGCTAGTGCCGGCCAGGGGGGCTACACCTTC.

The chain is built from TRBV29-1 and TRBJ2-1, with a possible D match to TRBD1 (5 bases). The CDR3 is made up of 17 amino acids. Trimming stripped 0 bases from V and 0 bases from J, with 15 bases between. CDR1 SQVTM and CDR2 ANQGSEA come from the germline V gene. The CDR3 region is CSVEDRQIISSYNEQFF. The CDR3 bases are TGCAGCGTTGAAGATCGACAGATCATAAGCTCCTACAATGAGCAGTTCTTC.

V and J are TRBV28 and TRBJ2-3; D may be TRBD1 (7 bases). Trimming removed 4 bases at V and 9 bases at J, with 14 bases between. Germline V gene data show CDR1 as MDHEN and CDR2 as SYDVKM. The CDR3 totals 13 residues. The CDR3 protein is CASSYRRGDTQYF. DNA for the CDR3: TGTGCCAGCAGTTACCGCAGGGGGGACACGCAGTATTTT.

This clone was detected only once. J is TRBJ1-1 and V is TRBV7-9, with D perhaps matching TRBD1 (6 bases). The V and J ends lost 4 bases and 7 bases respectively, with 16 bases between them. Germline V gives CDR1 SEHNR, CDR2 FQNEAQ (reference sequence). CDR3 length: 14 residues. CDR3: CASSWFQGRGEAFF. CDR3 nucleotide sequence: TGTGCCAGCAGCTGGTTCCAGGGGAGGGGTGAAGCTTTCTTT.

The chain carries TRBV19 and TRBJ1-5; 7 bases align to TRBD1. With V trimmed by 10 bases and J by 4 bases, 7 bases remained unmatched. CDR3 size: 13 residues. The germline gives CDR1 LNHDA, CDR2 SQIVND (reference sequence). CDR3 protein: CATRDRTNQPQHF. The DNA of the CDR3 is TGTGCCACCCGGGACAGAACGAATCAGCCCCAGCATTTT.

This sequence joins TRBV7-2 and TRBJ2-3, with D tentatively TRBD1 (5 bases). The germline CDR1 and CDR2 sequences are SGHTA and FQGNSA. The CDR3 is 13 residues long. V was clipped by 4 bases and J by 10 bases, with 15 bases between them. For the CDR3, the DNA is TGTGCCAGCAGCTCTAGGTCCCTACAGGCGCAGTATTTT. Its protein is CASSSRSLQAQYF.

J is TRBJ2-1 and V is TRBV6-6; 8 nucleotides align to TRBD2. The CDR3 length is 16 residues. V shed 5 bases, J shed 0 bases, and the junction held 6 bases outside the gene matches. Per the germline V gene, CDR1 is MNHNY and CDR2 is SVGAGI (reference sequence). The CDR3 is CASSQGTRSSYNEQFF. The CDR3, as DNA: TGTGCCAGCAGTCAAGGGACTAGGAGCTCCTACAATGAGCAGTTCTTC.

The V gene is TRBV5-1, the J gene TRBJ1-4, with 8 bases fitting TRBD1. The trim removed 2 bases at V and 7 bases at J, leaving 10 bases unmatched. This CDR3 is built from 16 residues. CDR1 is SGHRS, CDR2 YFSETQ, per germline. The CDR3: CASSFNTGGGGEKLFF. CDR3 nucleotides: TGCGCCAGCAGCTTCAACACAGGGGGAGGGGGTGAAAAACTGTTTTTT.

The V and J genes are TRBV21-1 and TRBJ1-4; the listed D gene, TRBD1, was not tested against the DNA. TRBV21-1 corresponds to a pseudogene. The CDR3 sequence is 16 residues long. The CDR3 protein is CASTVQGFTTNEKLFF. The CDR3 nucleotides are TGTGCCAGCACCGTACAGGGGTTCACGACTAATGAAAAACTGTTTTTT.

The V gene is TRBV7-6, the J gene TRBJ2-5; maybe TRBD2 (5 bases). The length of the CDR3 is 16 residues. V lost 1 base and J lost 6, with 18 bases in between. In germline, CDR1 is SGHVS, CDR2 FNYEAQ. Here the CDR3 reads CASSLEWRSYPKTQYF. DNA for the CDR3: TGTGCCAGCAGCTTAGAGTGGAGGTCCTACCCCAAGACCCAGTACTTC.

The CDR3 is CATMGSNTNTGELFF. CDR3 coding DNA: TGTGCCACCATGGGGTCCAATACGAACACCGGGGAGCTGTTTTTT. V usage is TRBV7-9 and J usage is TRBJ2-2; D not certain. Germline V gives CDR1 SEHNR, CDR2 FQNEAQ (reference sequence). The CDR3 has 15 amino acids. V was trimmed by 10 bases and J by 0 bases, leaving 15 bases between them.

For the CDR3, the DNA is TGTGCCAGTAAGGGACAGGGGAATTCCTACGAGCAGTACTTC. Protein product: CASKGQGNSYEQYF. The chain combines TRBV19 with TRBJ2-7; 10 nucleotides line up with TRBD1. After removal of 7 bases from V and 1 base from J, the junction contained 4 bases not matched to a gene. The length of the CDR3 is 14 residues. Germline CDR1 and CDR2: LNHDA and SQIVND (reference sequence).

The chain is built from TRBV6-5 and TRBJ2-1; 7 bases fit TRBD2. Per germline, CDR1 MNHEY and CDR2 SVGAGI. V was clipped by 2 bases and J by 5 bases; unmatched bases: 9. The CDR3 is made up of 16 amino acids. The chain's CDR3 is CASSYLLREGHNEQFF. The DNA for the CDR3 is TGTGCCAGCAGTTACCTCCTGAGGGAGGGGCACAATGAGCAGTTCTTC.

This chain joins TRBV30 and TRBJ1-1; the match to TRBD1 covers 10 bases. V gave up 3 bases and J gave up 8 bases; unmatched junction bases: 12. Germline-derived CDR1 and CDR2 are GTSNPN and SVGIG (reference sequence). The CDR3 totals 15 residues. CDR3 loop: CAWRGTGTGEVEAFF. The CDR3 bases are TGTGCCTGGAGGGGGACCGGGACAGGGGAAGTGGAAGCTTTCTTT.